These T cell receptor beta chains were read from a single sample in a study of blood T cell repertoires in COVID-19. Only in-frame clones appear in the TCRdb table, and some are missing; sequencing was by immunoSEQ multiplex PCR. This sample has around 160,000 clones, with about four fifths found just once. The sequencing sample was made of peripheral blood. The receptors here all came from a man aged 55-75 years with active or convalescent COVID-19. Each CDR3 is given with its conserved first and last residue. The D gene is left open where the match is weak. Some rows have no size entry. The others give once, few or many, or a class for an expanded clone.

J,D,size,V,CDR3,DNA
TRBJ1-6,TRBD1,-,TRBV2,CASNGQGPNSPLHF,TGTGCCAGCAATGGACAGGGACCTAATTCACCCCTCCACTTT
TRBJ2-7,TRBD2,-,TRBV5-4,CASSSGGTYEQYF,TGTGCCAGCAGCTCGGGGGGTACCTACGAGCAGTACTTC
TRBJ2-7,-,-,TRBV5-6,CASSLEEGGGRREQYF,TGTGCCAGCAGCTTGGAGGAGGGGGGAGGGCGGCGCGAGCAGTACTTC
TRBJ2-7,TRBD1,-,TRBV4-1,CASSRGPGQGYEQYF,TGCGCCAGCAGCCGGGGTCCGGGACAGGGCTACGAGCAGTACTTC
TRBJ1-6,-,-,TRBV19,CASSLRRGNSPLHF,TGTGCCAGTAGTCTTCGACGGGGTAATTCACCCCTCCACTTT
TRBJ2-1,-,few,TRBV5-1,CASRVAEPYNEQFF,TGCGCCAGCAGGGTAGCGGAACCCTACAATGAGCAGTTCTTC
TRBJ1-2,-,-,TRBV6-5,CASSYDGTQGGYTF,TGTGCCAGCAGTTACGACGGGACTCAAGGAGGCTACACCTTC
TRBJ2-4,TRBD2,-,TRBV27,CASRPTSGGLAKNIQYF,TGTGCCAGTAGACCTACTAGCGGGGGCTTAGCCAAAAACATTCAGTACTTC
TRBJ1-2,TRBD1,-,TRBV12-3/TRBV12-4,CASSAGQGYGYTF,TGTGCCAGCAGTGCGGGACAGGGCTATGGCTACACCTTC
TRBJ1-2,TRBD1,few,TRBV11-2,CASSSLDRAYGYTF,TGTGCCAGCAGCTCACTGGACAGGGCCTATGGCTACACCTTC
TRBJ2-1,TRBD1,-,TRBV5-1,CASSQDRGPYNEQFF,TGCGCCAGCAGCCAGGACAGGGGGCCCTACAATGAGCAGTTCTTC
TRBJ1-3,-,-,TRBV21-1,CASSKSSDRDRASGNTIYF,TGTGCCAGCAGCAAATCTTCGGACCGGGACAGGGCCTCTGGAAACACCATATATTTT
TRBJ1-1,TRBD1,-,TRBV19,CASSTTGGNEAFF,TGTGCCAGTAGTACGACAGGGGGCAATGAAGCTTTCTTT
TRBJ2-7,-,-,TRBV28,CASSLFRAPGLREQYF,TGTGCCAGCAGTTTATTCAGGGCCCCGGGCCTAAGGGAGCAGTACTTC
TRBJ1-1,-,-,TRBV5-4,CASSFGTRVNTEAFF,TGTGCCAGCAGCTTTGGAACCAGGGTCAACACTGAAGCTTTCTTT
TRBJ2-7,-,-,TRBV25-1,CASIGGAGSYEQYF,TGTGCCAGCATTGGCGGAGCCGGCTCCTACGAGCAGTACTTC
TRBJ1-2,TRBD1,-,TRBV19,CASRQGANYGYTF,TGTGCCAGTAGACAGGGGGCTAACTATGGCTACACCTTC
TRBJ2-1,TRBD2,-,TRBV3-1/TRBV3-2,CASSPFGGLAGGRWFF,TGTGCCAGCAGCCCATTCGGGGGACTAGCGGGGGGCCGCTGGTTCTTC
TRBJ1-1,TRBD1,-,TRBV4-2,CASSQQDRSTEAFF,TGTGCCAGCAGCCAACAGGACAGGTCCACTGAAGCTTTCTTT
TRBJ1-2,-,few,TRBV4-1,CASSQALPAGTHYGYTF,TGCGCCAGCAGCCAAGCTCTCCCCGCCGGGACTCACTATGGCTACACCTTC
TRBJ1-1,-,-,TRBV11-2,CASSRPGTNTEAFF,TGTGCCAGCAGCCGTCCGGGAACGAACACTGAAGCTTTCTTT
TRBJ1-5,TRBD1,once,TRBV4-2,CASSQETGTGGSPQHF,TGTGCCAGCAGCCAAGAGACCGGGACAGGGGGTTCGCCCCAGCATTTT
TRBJ1-2,-,-,TRBV25-1,CASSPNRGYYGYTF,TGTGCCAGCAGCCCTAATAGGGGCTACTATGGCTACACCTTC
TRBJ1-3,-,-,TRBV5-4,CASSLTAGSGNTIYF,TGTGCCAGCAGCTTAACAGCCGGCTCTGGAAACACCATATATTTT
TRBJ1-1,-,few,TRBV7-9,CASSRDMNTEAFF,TGTGCCAGCAGCCGCGACATGAACACTGAAGCTTTCTTT
TRBJ2-7,TRBD1,once,TRBV27,CASSPGQGPSYEQYF,TGTGCCAGCAGCCCGGGACAGGGGCCCTCCTACGAGCAGTACTTC
TRBJ2-7,-,-,TRBV19,CASGEGKSYEQYF,TGTGCCAGCGGAGAGGGAAAATCCTACGAGCAGTACTTC
TRBJ1-4,-,-,TRBV20-1,CSASAGALGNEKLFF,TGCAGTGCTAGTGCTGGGGCTCTGGGTAATGAAAAACTGTTTTTT
TRBJ2-3,-,-,TRBV2,CASTWGPAGTDTQYF,TGTGCCAGCACCTGGGGGCCCGCAGGCACAGATACGCAGTATTTT
TRBJ1-3,-,-,TRBV10-1,CASSESSGPSGNTIYF,TGCGCCAGCAGTGAGTCTAGCGGACCCTCTGGAAACACCATATATTTT
TRBJ2-3,TRBD2,-,TRBV7-2,CASSLAVGGTDTQYF,TGTGCCAGCAGCTTAGCAGTGGGGGGGACAGATACGCAGTATTTT
TRBJ2-1,-,-,TRBV11-3,CASSFTGTTYNEQFF,TGTGCCAGCAGCTTCACAGGTACTACCTACAATGAGCAGTTCTTC
TRBJ1-1,-,-,TRBV6-6,CASSPQGSSMNTEAFF,TGTGCCAGCAGCCCCCAGGGTTCATCCATGAACACTGAAGCTTTCTTT
TRBJ1-4,TRBD1,-,TRBV9,CASSVAGGSVEKLFF,TGTGCCAGCAGCGTAGCAGGGGGCAGTGTTGAAAAACTGTTTTTT
TRBJ2-7,-,-,TRBV6-4,CASSAQGGSEQYF,TGTGCCAGCAGTGCACAGGGAGGGAGCGAGCAGTACTTC
TRBJ2-2,-,-,TRBV2,CASTLGSTGELFF,TGTGCCAGCACTTTGGGGAGCACCGGGGAGCTGTTTTTT
TRBJ2-4,-,once,TRBV20-1,CSASRPAGGAKNIQYF,TGCAGTGCTAGTAGGCCAGCAGGGGGGGCCAAAAACATTCAGTACTTC